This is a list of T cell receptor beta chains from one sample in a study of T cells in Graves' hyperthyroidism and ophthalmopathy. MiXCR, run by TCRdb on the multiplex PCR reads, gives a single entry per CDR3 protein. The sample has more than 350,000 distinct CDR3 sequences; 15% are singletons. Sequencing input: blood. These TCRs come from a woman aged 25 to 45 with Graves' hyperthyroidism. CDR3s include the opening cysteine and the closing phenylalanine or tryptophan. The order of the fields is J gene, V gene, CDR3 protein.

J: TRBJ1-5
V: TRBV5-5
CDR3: CASSPWDRGSNQPQHF

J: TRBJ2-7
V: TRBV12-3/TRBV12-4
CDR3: CASSLEYISYEQYF

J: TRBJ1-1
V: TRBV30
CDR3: CAWRGQNTEAFF

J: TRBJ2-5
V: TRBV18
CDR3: CASSLGTWETQYF

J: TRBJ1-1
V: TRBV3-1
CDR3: CASFRQGGTEAFF

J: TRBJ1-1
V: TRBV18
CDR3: CASSPRGIDTEAFF

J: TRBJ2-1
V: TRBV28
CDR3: CASSLPGLGDEQFF

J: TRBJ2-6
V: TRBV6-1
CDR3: CASKLYTSGANVLTF

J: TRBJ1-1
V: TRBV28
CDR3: CASSFDRDRVMNTEAFF

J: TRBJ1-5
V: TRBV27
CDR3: CASSLTVLNQPQHF

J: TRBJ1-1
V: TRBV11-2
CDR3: CASSLVLGATEAFF

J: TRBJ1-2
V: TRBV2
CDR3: CASSERNYGYTF

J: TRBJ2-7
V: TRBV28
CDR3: CASRTGTGTYEQYF

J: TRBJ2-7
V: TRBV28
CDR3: CASSPPGQGSPEQYF

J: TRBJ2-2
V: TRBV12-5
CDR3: CASCTGAGGELFF

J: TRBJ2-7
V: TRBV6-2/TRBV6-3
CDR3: CASRPRASGSQYEQYF

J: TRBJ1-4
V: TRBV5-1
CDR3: CASSSGTVQNEKLFF

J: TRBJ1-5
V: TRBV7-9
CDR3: CASSPWTTGGPQHF

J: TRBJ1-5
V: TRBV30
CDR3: CAWSAGGDQPQHF

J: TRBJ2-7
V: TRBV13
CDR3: CASRLRGGEQYF

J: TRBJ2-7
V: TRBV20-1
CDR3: CSASGTFSYEQYF

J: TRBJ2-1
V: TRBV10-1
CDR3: CASSAQGNEQFF

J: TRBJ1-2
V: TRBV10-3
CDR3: CAIAPGQTPINYGYTF

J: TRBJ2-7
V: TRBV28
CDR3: CASRLRLAGAYEQYF

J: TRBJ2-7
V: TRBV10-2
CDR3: CASSDIDRSEQYF

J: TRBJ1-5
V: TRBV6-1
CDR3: CASSEEVGARLNPLGNQPQHF

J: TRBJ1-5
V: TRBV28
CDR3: CASVHGGYGNQPQHF

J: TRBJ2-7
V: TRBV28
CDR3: CASSLKEMGSSYEQYF

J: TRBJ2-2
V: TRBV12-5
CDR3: CASGFYLSGSDRTGELFF

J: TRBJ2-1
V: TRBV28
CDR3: CASVMPGLAGVEQFF

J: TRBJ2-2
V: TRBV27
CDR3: CASTFTGELFF

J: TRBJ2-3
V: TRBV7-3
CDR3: CASSLGLGEGSTDTQYF

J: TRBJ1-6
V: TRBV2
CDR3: CASRGDRTGSPLHF

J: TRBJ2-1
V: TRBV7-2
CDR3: CASSPSGTGEYNEQFF

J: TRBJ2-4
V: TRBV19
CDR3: CASSRSVGTAKNIQYF

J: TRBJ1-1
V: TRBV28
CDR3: CASSYGGLSTEAFF

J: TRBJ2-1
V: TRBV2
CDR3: CASKGQASEQFF

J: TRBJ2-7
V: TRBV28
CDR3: CASSSRRLAGSYEQYF

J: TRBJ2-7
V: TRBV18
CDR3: CASSPPGGFEQYF

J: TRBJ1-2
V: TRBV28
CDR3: CASSFKKGTGALSKGYTF

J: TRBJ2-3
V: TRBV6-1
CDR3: CASSTSWTSGSTDTQYF

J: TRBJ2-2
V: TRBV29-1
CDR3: CSVEATANTGELFF

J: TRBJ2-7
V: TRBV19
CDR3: CASTRRGGNEQYF

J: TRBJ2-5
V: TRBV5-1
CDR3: CASSPGLPGETQYF

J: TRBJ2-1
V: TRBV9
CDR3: CASSVESGSGYNEQFF

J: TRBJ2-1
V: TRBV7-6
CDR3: CASSRLANGDNEQFF

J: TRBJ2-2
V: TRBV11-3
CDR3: CASSLDEQSGELFF

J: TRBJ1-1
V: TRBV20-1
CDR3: CSAREDPNTEAFF

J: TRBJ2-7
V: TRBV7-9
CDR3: CASSLVVAGGNEQYF

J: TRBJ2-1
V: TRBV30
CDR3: CAWSVSGDGQFF

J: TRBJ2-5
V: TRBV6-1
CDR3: CASSEYVGQGQETQYF

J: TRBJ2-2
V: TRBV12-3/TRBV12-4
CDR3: CASSSSRWGSGELFF